The 7 T cell receptor beta chains listed next were all sequenced from one sample in a study of neurological immune-mediated disorders. TCRdb ran MiXCR on the 5' RACE reads and lists one entry per CDR3 protein. Of more than 30,000 distinct CDR3 sequences listed, approximately 4.4% are singletons. Sequencing was carried out using PBMCs. Receptors were obtained from a man aged 18 to 29 in good health.

This clonotype was seen repeatedly, ten times or more. The chain recombines TRBV7-2 with TRBJ1-5; 8 bases agree with TRBD1. The V gene's germline CDR1 is SGHTA and CDR2 FQGNSA. J was trimmed by 0 bases and V by 2 bases; bases with no gene match: 6. The CDR3 is made up of 17 amino acids. In nucleotides, the CDR3 is TGTGCCAGCAGCTTACGGGGACAGGCATATAGCAATCAGCCCCAGCATTTT. Protein sequence: CASSLRGQAYSNQPQHF.

This clonotype was recorded at least ten times. Here the CDR3 reads CSASLGGPEAFF. The CDR3 DNA follows: TGCAGTGCTAGCCTCGGGGGGCCTGAAGCTTTCTTT. The J gene is TRBJ1-1, the V gene TRBV20-1, with D perhaps TRBD1 (6 bases). This CDR3 spans 12 amino acids. Germline loops: CDR1 DFQATT, CDR2 SNEGSKA (reference sequence). V lost 3 bases and J lost 6, with 11 bases in between.

In its sample, this clonotype was seen many times. The chain employs TRBV14 and TRBJ1-4; TRBD1 might be the D (5 bases). Trimming shortened V by 4 bases and J by 5 bases, and 17 bases separated the two germline ends. CDR1 is SGHDN and CDR2 is FVKESK in the germline V gene. The CDR3 contains 16 residues. CDR3 residues: CASSRPRAGNNEKLFF. CDR3 bases: TGTGCCAGCAGCCGACCGCGGGCAGGGAACAATGAAAAACTGTTTTTT.

This clonotype showed up many times. The CDR3 loop reads CASSPGQSMNTEAFF. CDR3 DNA: TGTGCCAGCAGCCCCGGACAGTCAATGAACACTGAAGCTTTCTTT. The chain couples TRBV7-3 to TRBJ1-1; D is perhaps TRBD1 (6 bases). The CDR3 loop spans 15 amino acids. V was pared by 5 bases and J by 0 bases, with 13 bases between. The V gene's germline CDR1 is SGHTA and CDR2 FQGTGA.

This clonotype was counted ten times or more. The V call is TRBV2, the J call TRBJ1-3; TRBD1 matches at 8 bases. Germline V gene sequence: CDR1 SNHLY, CDR2 FYNNEI. V gave up 8 bases and J gave up 4 bases; unmatched junction bases: 1. This CDR3 has 12 residues. Written as DNA, the CDR3 is TGTGCCAGCCGGGACAGGGGAAACACCATATATTTT. Amino acid sequence: CASRDRGNTIYF.

This clonotype was seen repeatedly, ten times or more. The chain couples TRBV12-3 or TRBV12-4 to TRBJ2-7; D remains ambiguous. This CDR3 contains 12 residues. V lost 3 bases to trimming and J lost 7 bases, with 10 bases between them. In nucleotides, the CDR3 is TGTGCCAGCAGTTTTTCGAGTGGGGAGCAGTACTTC. It translates to CASSFSSGEQYF.

This clonotype was detected ten times or more. The CDR3 sequence: CASSYNRVRGAFF. CDR3 nucleotides: TGTGCCAGCAGTTACAATCGGGTCCGGGGGGCTTTCTTT. This sequence joins TRBV6-5 and TRBJ1-1; D may be TRBD1 (5 bases). The CDR3 has 13 amino acids. V was pared by 2 bases and J by 11 bases, with 15 bases between. CDR1 and CDR2 (germline): MNHEY, SVGAGI.